This entry describes one TCR beta chain. The entry originates in a study of blood T cell repertoires in COVID-19. Overall study: The origin of the acute and convalescent COVID-19 samples was the United States, Italy and Spain. In each case, the material was cDNA or gDNA derived from T cells, B-cell-depleted T cells, or PBMCs.

Measured with immunoSEQ multiplex PCR; TCRdb has only the in-frame clones, and not every one. This table has 200,000 or so clones, 75% to 90% appearing once. The germline gives CDR1 LNHDA, CDR2 SQIVND (reference sequence). V shed 5 bases and J shed 2 bases, with 16 bases lying between them. The CDR3 has 16 residues. The sequenced sample consisted of peripheral blood. The sequence came from a man in his 60s with acute or convalescent COVID-19. V and J are TRBV19 and TRBJ2-1, with a tentative D call TRBD2 (5 bases). The CDR3 nucleotides read TGTGCCAGTAGTCCCAGGAGTGGGAGCGCCTACAATGAGCAGTTCTTC. Translation gives CASSPRSGSAYNEQFF.